What follows is one T cell receptor (beta chain) and its context. Its antigen is unidentified. The sample is drawn from a study of T cell responses to AZD1222 COVID-19 vaccine. The assay was immunoSEQ multiplex PCR, and TCRdb's table has in-frame clones only and misses some. The table lists approximately 220,000 clones, roughly 91% of them singletons, with 1% in the top ten. The study, taken as a whole, reports: When two AZD1222 doses had been given, Spike-specific TCR breadth and depth rose. Baseline serology detected seropositivity in only a handful of AZD1222 recipients. Researchers took repertoire samples only after the peak T cell response had come.

Per germline, CDR1 MNHEY and CDR2 SVGAGI. This CDR3 is 15 amino acids long. V dropped 2 bases and J dropped 3 bases, with 11 bases sitting between them. The sequence derives from an adult in good health. The V and J genes are TRBV6-5 and TRBJ1-3; tentatively, D is TRBD1 (5 bases). Sequencing used peripheral blood, obtained on day 0 of MenACWY control vaccination. This chain's CDR3 is CASSYEPGRGNTIYF. In nucleotides, the CDR3 is TGTGCCAGCAGTTACGAGCCAGGGCGTGGAAACACCATATATTTT.